A selection of T cell receptor beta chains follows, all from one sample in a study of beta chain features in type 1 diabetes. Method: immunoSEQ multiplex PCR; TCRdb's copy keeps in-frame clones and lacks some. Of about 42,000 clones listed, 50% were seen once; the top ten hold 0.25%. Sequencing was done on a sample of stem cell memory CD4+ T cells from blood. These receptors were taken from a woman under 40 in good health. Both conserved end residues are trimmed from each CDR3. The D gene is left open where the match is weak.

>TRBD2|TRBJ2-7|TRBV15
ATSRGGTSGTYEQY
>NA|TRBJ2-1|TRBV15
ATSRDRTGRVNEQF
>NA|TRBJ2-5|TRBV4-2
ASSPDYSYQETQY
>TRBD1|TRBJ2-3|TRBV28
ASSIGGLGTDTQY
>NA|TRBJ2-7|TRBV7-2
ASSWTASPSSYEQY
>NA|TRBJ1-1|TRBV7-8
ASSLRRRVTEAF
>NA|TRBJ2-1|TRBV30
AWSVLAATYNEQF
>NA|TRBJ2-5|TRBV7-7
ASSPGGATEWETQY
>TRBD2|TRBJ2-1|TRBV6-6
ASRNWASGTYNEQF
>TRBD2|TRBJ2-1|TRBV7-9
ASSLARLAGGFQTREQF
>TRBD1|TRBJ2-1|TRBV25-1
ASNGDTTGGSYNEQF
>TRBD1|TRBJ2-5|TRBV29-1
SSGQEETQY
>TRBD2|TRBJ2-7|TRBV7-2
ASSERAGDEQY
>TRBD2|TRBJ2-5|TRBV2
ASSEALAGGETQY
>TRBD2|TRBJ2-3|TRBV14
ASRPTGSGGPWDTQY
>TRBD2|TRBJ2-5|TRBV5-8
ASSLAGTSGLGETQY
>TRBD1|TRBJ2-7|TRBV5-4
ASSQGVEQY
>TRBD1|TRBJ2-7|TRBV28
ASSSGTGVYEQY
>TRBD2|TRBJ2-5|TRBV5-1
ASSSGTSGRQETQY
>TRBD2|TRBJ2-7|TRBV29-1
SVDGGRVDEQY
>NA|TRBJ1-5|TRBV18
ASSPGVSGVGQPQH
>TRBD1|TRBJ2-5|TRBV27
ASSPRTGGETQY
>NA|TRBJ2-5|TRBV6-5
AISSQQETQY
>TRBD1|TRBJ2-2|TRBV14
ASSLSGGNTGELF
>TRBD2|TRBJ2-1|TRBV28
ASKDSGTSTFWEQF
>NA|TRBJ2-7|TRBV7-2
ASSPNPRGEAQY
>TRBD2|TRBJ2-7|TRBV28
ASSLAGGSYEQY
>TRBD1|TRBJ1-1|TRBV29-1
SVRLQGASTEAF
>NA|TRBJ2-1|TRBV28
ASSLAYNEQF
>TRBD2|TRBJ2-7|TRBV14
ASSRGTSGTTRQY
>NA|TRBJ1-1|TRBV19
ASSLRQTRGTEAF
>TRBD1|TRBJ1-1|TRBV29-1
SVDFRGDTEAF
>TRBD1|TRBJ2-5|TRBV7-3
ASSLTGQGTQY